These 22 T cell receptor beta chains share one sample of origin, sequenced in a study of T cell repertoires in cytomegalovirus infection. Each CDR3 protein is one row after TCRdb ran MiXCR on the reads. The profile shows 300,000 to 400,000 distinct CDR3 sequences, 15% to 20% of them singletons. The sequencing input was PBMCs. The receptors derive from a human donor in good health (CMV status not recorded). Some clones in this sample may be carry-over from other donors' samples.

This clonotype was recorded at least ten times. The chain carries TRBV19 and TRBJ2-1; 7 nucleotides match TRBD2. V lost 4 bases and J lost 8; bases outside the gene matches: 17. Germline V gene lookup returns CDR1 LNHDA and CDR2 SQIVND (reference sequence). CDR3 length: 17 residues. The CDR3 region is CASSNPLIGTKIHEQFF. The DNA of the CDR3 is TGTGCCAGTAGTAACCCCCTCATCGGGACTAAGATTCATGAGCAGTTCTTC.

This clonotype was observed a handful of times. The chain has TRBV7-9 and TRBJ1-3; D is undetermined. CDR1 and CDR2 from the germline V gene are SEHNR and FQNEAQ (reference sequence). Trimming shortened V by 1 base and J by 8 bases, and 9 bases separated the two germline ends. The CDR3 has 13 residues. The CDR3 DNA is TGTGCCAGCAGCTTAGAAATGGAGGACACCATATATTTT. Protein product: CASSLEMEDTIYF.

In regard to this clonotype: With a much larger clone just one base away, this may be a read error. The chain is built from TRBV4-1 and TRBJ1-2; D call uncertain. CDR3 length: 13 residues. Germline CDR1 MGHRA, CDR2 YSYEKL. The CDR3 DNA follows: TGCGACAGCAGCCAAGATCGCAGAGGTGGCTACACCTTC. Translated, it gives CDSSQDRRGGYTF.

This chain uses TRBV2 with TRBJ2-1, with D possibly matching TRBD2 (5 bases). Trimming shortened V by 6 bases and J by 4 bases, and 16 bases separated the two germline ends. The CDR3 spans 15 residues. Looked up from germline, CDR1 is SNHLY and CDR2 is FYNNEI. The CDR3 reads CASRDPPDYYNEQFF. Written as DNA, the CDR3 is TGTGCCAGCAGGGACCCCCCCGACTATTACAATGAGCAGTTCTTC. Combining the CDR3 with reference TRBV2 and TRBJ2-1 gives the whole variable domain EPEVTQTPSHQVTQMGQEVILRCVPISNHLYFYWYRQILGQKVEFLVSFYNNEISEKSEIFDDQFSVERPDGSNFTLKIRSTKLEDSAMYFCASRDPPDYYNEQFFGPGTRLTVL.

This clonotype was seen repeatedly, ten times or more. The chain combines TRBV28 with TRBJ2-3; TRBD1 agrees at 11 bases. CDR1 is MDHEN and CDR2 is SYDVKM in the germline V gene. Germline trimming cut 8 bases from V and 7 bases from J; bases unmatched to any gene: 11. The CDR3 is 15 amino acids. CDR3 loop: CASGKWTGGDNTQYF. The CDR3 DNA sequence: TGTGCCAGCGGGAAATGGACAGGGGGCGATAATACGCAGTATTTT.

Comment on this clonotype: The conserved phenylalanine or tryptophan normally closing the CDR3 is absent here, so this likely arose from a read error. This chain links TRBV10-3 with TRBJ2-1; no clear D gene. Trimming shortened V by 3 bases and J by 9 bases, and 9 bases separated the two germline ends. Germline-derived CDR1 and CDR2 are ENHRY and SYGVKD. The CDR3 length is 12 residues. The CDR3 region has the DNA TGTGCCATCAGTGATTATTCCGGTGAGCAGTTCCTC. It codes for CAISDYSGEQFL.

This clonotype came up a few times. This sequence joins TRBV7-2 and TRBJ1-1, with 7 bases lining up with TRBD1. Germline V gene lookup returns CDR1 SGHTA and CDR2 FQGNSA. The CDR3 has 14 amino acids. Unmatched junction bases numbered 4, after V lost 2 bases and J lost 4 bases. CDR3 amino acids: CASSLTRGLTEAFF. The CDR3 coding sequence is TGTGCCAGCAGCTTAACGAGGGGGCTCACTGAAGCTTTCTTT.

This rearrangement joins TRBV20-1 to TRBJ1-5, with 9 bases lining up with TRBD1. The germline V gene has CDR1 DFQATT and CDR2 SNEGSKA (reference sequence). V lost 5 bases to trimming and J lost 2 bases; unmatched junction nucleotides: 4. CDR3 length: 14 amino acids. In DNA form, the CDR3 reads TGCAGTGCTGTGGACAGGGGAGGCAATCAGCCCCAGCATTTT. This sequence encodes CSAVDRGGNQPQHF.

The J gene is TRBJ2-5, the V gene TRBV15, with D hard to call. V was trimmed by 0 bases and J by 5 bases, leaving 10 bases between them. CDR3 length: 14 amino acids. The germline V gene encodes CDR1 LNHNV and CDR2 YYDKDF (reference sequence). Here the CDR3 DNA reads TGTGCCACCAGCAGAGACTCAGGAGAGGAGACCCAGTACTTC. As protein: CATSRDSGEETQYF.

Ten or more counts support this clonotype. The V call is TRBV7-8, the J call TRBJ2-7; TRBD2 matches at 10 bases. The V gene end was trimmed by 1 base and the J gene end by 1 base; junction bases not matched to a gene: 10. The length of the CDR3 is 18 residues. CDR1 and CDR2 (germline): SGHVS, FQNEAQ. The CDR3 protein is CASSLGSRTSGFSYEQYF. The CDR3 bases are TGTGCCAGCAGCTTAGGCAGCAGGACTAGCGGATTTTCCTACGAGCAGTACTTC.

This clonotype was recorded at least ten times. The V call is TRBV7-2, the J call TRBJ2-1; 10 bases fit TRBD2. The V segment lost 5 bases and the J segment 8 bases; nucleotides outside the gene matches: 9. The CDR3 length is 15 residues. Germline CDR1 SGHTA, CDR2 FQGNSA. The CDR3 region is CASSLSGTSVDEQFF. As DNA, the CDR3 is TGTGCCAGCAGCCTCTCTGGGACTAGCGTGGATGAGCAGTTCTTC.

This clonotype was seen more than once but under ten times. CDR3 DNA sequence: TGTGCCAGCAGTGAACAGCCTGGGGCCAACGTCCTGACTTTC. This translates into CASSEQPGANVLTF. The genes are TRBV5-5 and TRBJ2-6, with D hard to call. Trimming cost V 5 bases and J 2 bases, with 8 bases left between them. The CDR3 is 14 amino acids. Germline CDR1 reads SGHKS; CDR2 reads YYEKEE (reference sequence).

The gene calls are TRBV5-6 and TRBJ2-1; D is undetermined. Per the germline V gene, CDR1 is SGHDT and CDR2 is YYEEEE. CDR3 size: 16 residues. Between the trimmed V and J ends, which lost 1 base and 5 bases, there was a span of 16 bases. The CDR3 here is CASSLFSTLNDNEQFF. The DNA for the CDR3 is TGTGCCAGCAGCTTGTTCTCCACCCTAAACGACAATGAGCAGTTCTTC. Supplemented by reference TRBV5-6 and TRBJ2-1, the full variable domain reads DAGVTQSPTHLIKTRGQQVTLRCSPKSGHDTVSWYQQALGQGPQFIFQYYEEEERQRGNFPDRFSGHQFPNYSSELNVNALLLGDSALYLCASSLFSTLNDNEQFFGPGTRLTVL.

The V gene is TRBV4-2, the J gene TRBJ2-3, with 9 nucleotides matching TRBD2. This CDR3 comprises 17 residues. The ends lost 1 base at V and 3 bases at J; junction bases unmatched: 8. CDR1 is LGHNA and CDR2 is YNFKEQ in the germline V gene. In DNA form, the CDR3 reads TGTGCCAGCAGCCAAGCGGCTAGCGGGGCTCGTACAGATACGCAGTATTTT. It translates to CASSQAASGARTDTQYF.

V is TRBV5-5 and J is TRBJ1-2, with D hard to call. Germline V gives CDR1 SGHKS, CDR2 YYEKEE (reference sequence). The CDR3 sequence is 13 residues long. The V gene lost 4 bases and the J gene lost 7 bases, with 14 bases spanning the gap. The CDR3 spells CASSPSVSSGYTF. CDR3 sequence (DNA): TGTGCCAGCAGCCCTTCGGTCTCTTCTGGCTACACCTTC.

This clonotype showed up many times. The chain uses TRBV2 and TRBJ2-7; D is unclear. There are 12 residues in the CDR3. The germline V gene has CDR1 SNHLY and CDR2 FYNNEI. Trimming pared 6 bases from V and 4 bases from J, leaving 10 bases between. The CDR3 bases are TGTGCCAGCAGATCCCGGGTTTACGAGCAGTACTTC. It encodes CASRSRVYEQYF.

The chain recombines TRBV19 with TRBJ2-3, with D possibly TRBD2 on 5 matching bases. The length of the CDR3 is 12 residues. Germline CDR1 LNHDA, CDR2 SQIVND (reference sequence). Between the trimmed V and J ends, which lost 3 bases and 8 bases, there was a span of 9 bases. The CDR3 sequence: CASSMEAGTQYF. The CDR3 region has the DNA TGTGCCAGTAGTATGGAGGCGGGTACGCAGTATTTT.

This clonotype was seen a handful of times. This chain joins TRBV6-5 and TRBJ2-1; TRBD2 aligns across 9 bases. Germline trimming cut 0 bases from V and 9 bases from J; bases unmatched to any gene: 6. The CDR3 totals 15 residues. Germline values: CDR1 MNHEY, CDR2 SVGAGI. The CDR3 protein is CASSYSVSGSAEQFF. CDR3 coding DNA: TGTGCCAGCAGTTACTCGGTTAGCGGGAGTGCTGAGCAGTTCTTC.

Only a few counts were recorded for this clonotype. The chain carries TRBV7-2 and TRBJ2-5, with D possibly being TRBD2 (5 bases). The V gene's germline CDR1 is SGHTA and CDR2 FQGNSA. The CDR3 spans 14 residues. V lost 5 bases and J lost 2, with 12 bases in between. CDR3 residues: CASSQTRVQETQYF. The DNA of the CDR3 is TGTGCCAGCAGCCAGACGCGGGTACAAGAGACCCAGTACTTC.

This clonotype came up many times. V is TRBV7-6 and J is TRBJ1-1; D unclear. V gave up 5 bases and J gave up 6 bases, with 22 bases separating them. The CDR3 spans 16 residues. Germline CDR1 reads SGHVS; CDR2 reads FNYEAQ. The CDR3 DNA is TGTGCCAGCAGCCAAGACGTGAATAAGGATTACGCTGAAGCTTTCTTT. Translation gives CASSQDVNKDYAEAFF. Variable domain in full (rest from reference TRBV7-6 and TRBJ1-1): GAGVSQSPRYKVTKRGQDVALRCDPISGHVSLYWYRQALGQGPEFLTYFNYEAQQDKSGLPNDRFSAERPEGSISTLTIQRTEQRDSAMYRCASSQDVNKDYAEAFFGQGTRLTVV.

This clonotype was seen more than once but under ten times. This sequence joins TRBV18 and TRBJ1-5; tentative D call: TRBD1 (5 bases). CDR3 size: 13 residues. The V gene lost 3 bases and the J gene lost 7 bases, with 10 bases spanning the gap. Germline loops: CDR1 KGHSH, CDR2 LQKENI. This chain's CDR3 is CASSPGGAQPQHF. DNA for the CDR3: TGTGCCAGCTCACCGGGCGGGGCGCAGCCCCAGCATTTT. Using reference TRBV18 and TRBJ1-5 for the parts outside the CDR3, the full variable domain is NAGVMQNPRHLVRRRGQEARLRCSPMKGHSHVYWYRQLPEEGLKFMVYLQKENIIDESGMPKERFSAEFPKEGPSILRIQQVVRGDSAAYFCASSPGGAQPQHFGDGTRLSIL.

This clonotype was seen at least ten times. This chain uses TRBV7-6 with TRBJ2-3, with 12 bases aligning to TRBD2. The CDR3 has 15 residues. In germline, CDR1 is SGHVS, CDR2 FNYEAQ. The V and J ends lost 3 bases and 7 bases, in that order; junction bases with no gene match: 5. Here the CDR3 reads CASSLTSGSTNTQYF. The CDR3 bases are TGTGCCAGCAGCTTGACTAGCGGGAGTACGAATACGCAGTATTTT.